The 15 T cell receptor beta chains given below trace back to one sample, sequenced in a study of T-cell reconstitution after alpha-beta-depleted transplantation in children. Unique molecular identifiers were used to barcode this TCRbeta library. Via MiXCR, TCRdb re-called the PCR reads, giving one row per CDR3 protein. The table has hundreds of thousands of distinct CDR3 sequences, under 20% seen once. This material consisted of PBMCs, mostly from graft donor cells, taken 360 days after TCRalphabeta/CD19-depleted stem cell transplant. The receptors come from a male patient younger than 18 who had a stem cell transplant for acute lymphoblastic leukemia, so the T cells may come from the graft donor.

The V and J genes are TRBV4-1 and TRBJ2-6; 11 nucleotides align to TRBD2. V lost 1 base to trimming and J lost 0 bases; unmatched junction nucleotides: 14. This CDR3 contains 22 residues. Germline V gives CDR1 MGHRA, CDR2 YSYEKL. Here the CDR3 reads CASSQGRLAGSPTYSGANVLTF. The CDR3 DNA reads TGCGCCAGCAGCCAAGGCCGACTAGCGGGATCTCCCACATACTCTGGGGCCAACGTCCTGACTTTC.

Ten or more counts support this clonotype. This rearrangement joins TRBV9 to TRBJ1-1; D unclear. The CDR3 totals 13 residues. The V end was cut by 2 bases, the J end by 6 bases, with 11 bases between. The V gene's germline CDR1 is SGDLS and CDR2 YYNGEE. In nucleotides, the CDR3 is TGTGCCAGCAGCGTCCCCGGACTATCTGAAGCTTTCTTT. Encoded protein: CASSVPGLSEAFF.

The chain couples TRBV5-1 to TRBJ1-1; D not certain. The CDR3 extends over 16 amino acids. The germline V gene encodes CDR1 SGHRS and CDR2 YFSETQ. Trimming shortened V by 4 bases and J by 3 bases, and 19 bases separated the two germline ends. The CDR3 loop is CASSLYIMGLDTEAFF. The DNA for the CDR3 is TGCGCCAGCAGCCTGTACATCATGGGCCTCGACACTGAAGCTTTCTTT.

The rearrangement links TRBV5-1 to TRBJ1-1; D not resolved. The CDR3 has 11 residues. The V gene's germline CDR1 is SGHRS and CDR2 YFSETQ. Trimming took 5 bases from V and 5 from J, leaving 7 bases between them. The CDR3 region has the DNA TGCGCCAGCAGGTCGATAACTGAAGCTTTCTTT. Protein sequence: CASRSITEAFF.

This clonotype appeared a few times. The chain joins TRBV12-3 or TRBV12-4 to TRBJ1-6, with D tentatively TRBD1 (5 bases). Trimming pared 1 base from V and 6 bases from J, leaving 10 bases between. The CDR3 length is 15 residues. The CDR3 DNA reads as TGTGCCAGCAGTTTAGGCGGGGGAGGTAATTCACCCCTCCACTTT. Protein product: CASSLGGGGNSPLHF.

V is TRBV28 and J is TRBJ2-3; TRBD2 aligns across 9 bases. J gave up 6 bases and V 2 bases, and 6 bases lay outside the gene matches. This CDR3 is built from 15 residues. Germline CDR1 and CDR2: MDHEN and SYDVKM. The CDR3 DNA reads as TGTGCCAGCAGTTTAGCGGGAGGGCTTGTGGATACGCAGTATTTT. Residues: CASSLAGGLVDTQYF. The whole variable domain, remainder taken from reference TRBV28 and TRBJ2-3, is DVKVTQSSRYLVKRTGEKVFLECVQDMDHENMFWYRQDPGLGLRLIYFSYDVKMKEKGDIPEGYSVSREKKERFSLILESASTNQTSMYLCASSLAGGLVDTQYFGPGTRLTVL.

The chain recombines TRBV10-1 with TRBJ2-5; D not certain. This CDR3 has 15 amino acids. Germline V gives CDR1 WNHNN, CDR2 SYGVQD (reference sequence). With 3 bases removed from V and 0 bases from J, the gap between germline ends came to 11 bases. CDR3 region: CASSDGRLYQETQYF. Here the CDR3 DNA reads TGCGCCAGCAGTGATGGCAGGTTATACCAAGAGACCCAGTACTTC.

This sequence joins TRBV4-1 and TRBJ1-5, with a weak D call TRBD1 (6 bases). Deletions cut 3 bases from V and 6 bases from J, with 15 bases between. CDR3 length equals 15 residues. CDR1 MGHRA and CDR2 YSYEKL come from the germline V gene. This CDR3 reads CASSHAGQYGQPQHF. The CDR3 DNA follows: TGCGCCAGCAGCCATGCAGGACAGTATGGTCAGCCCCAGCATTTT.

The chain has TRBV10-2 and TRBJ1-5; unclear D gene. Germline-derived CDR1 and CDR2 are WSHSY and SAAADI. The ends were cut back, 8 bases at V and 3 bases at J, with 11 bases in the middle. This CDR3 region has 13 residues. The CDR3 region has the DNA TGCGCCAGCCGACCGGGATCCAATCAGCCCCAGCATTTT. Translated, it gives CASRPGSNQPQHF.

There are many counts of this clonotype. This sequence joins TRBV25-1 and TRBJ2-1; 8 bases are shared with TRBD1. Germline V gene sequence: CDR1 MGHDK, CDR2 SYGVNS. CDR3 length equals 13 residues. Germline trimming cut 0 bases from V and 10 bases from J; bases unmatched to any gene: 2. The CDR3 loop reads CASSEYWDREQFF. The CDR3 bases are TGTGCCAGCAGTGAATATTGGGACAGGGAGCAGTTCTTC.

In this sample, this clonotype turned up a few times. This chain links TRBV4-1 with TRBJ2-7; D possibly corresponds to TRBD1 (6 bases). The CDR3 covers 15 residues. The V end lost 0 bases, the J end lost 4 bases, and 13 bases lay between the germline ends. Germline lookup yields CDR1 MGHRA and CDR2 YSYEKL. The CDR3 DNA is TGCGCCAGCAGCCAAGATGGGGACATCCTTTACGAGCAGTACTTC. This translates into CASSQDGDILYEQYF.

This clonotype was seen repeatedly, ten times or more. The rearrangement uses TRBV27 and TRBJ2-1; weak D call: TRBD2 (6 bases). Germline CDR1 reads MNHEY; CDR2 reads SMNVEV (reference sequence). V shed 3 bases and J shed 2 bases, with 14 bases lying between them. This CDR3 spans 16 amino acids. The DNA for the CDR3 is TGTGCCAGCAGTTTCCTATCGGAGGGTACCTACAATGAGCAGTTCTTC. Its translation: CASSFLSEGTYNEQFF.

This CDR3 is CSAPRTASSYEQYF. CDR3 in DNA: TGCAGTGCACCGCGGACAGCGAGCTCCTACGAGCAGTACTTC. The chain combines TRBV20-1 with TRBJ2-7; possible D gene TRBD1, 6 bases. V gave up 6 bases and J gave up 0 bases, with 15 bases separating them. The germline V gene encodes CDR1 DFQATT and CDR2 SNEGSKA (reference sequence). There are 14 residues in the CDR3.

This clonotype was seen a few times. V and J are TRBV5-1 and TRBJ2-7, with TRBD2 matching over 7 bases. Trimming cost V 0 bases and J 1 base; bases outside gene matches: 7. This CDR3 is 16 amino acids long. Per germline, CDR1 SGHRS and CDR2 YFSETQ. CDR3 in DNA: TGCGCCAGCAGCTTGGTTCTTGCTAGCGGTTCCTACGAGCAGTACTTC. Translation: CASSLVLASGSYEQYF.

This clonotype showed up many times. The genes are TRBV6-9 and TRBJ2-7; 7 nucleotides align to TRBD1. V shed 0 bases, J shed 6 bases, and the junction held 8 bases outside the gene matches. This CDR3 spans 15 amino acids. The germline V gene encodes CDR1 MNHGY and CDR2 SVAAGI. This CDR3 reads CASSYSNRGKIEQYF. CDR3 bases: TGTGCCAGCAGTTATTCGAACAGGGGAAAGATCGAGCAGTACTTC.